These T cell receptor beta chains were read from a single sample in a study of OX40 agonist ivuxolimab in advanced cancers. Assay: immunoSEQ multiplex PCR; the TCRdb copy retains only in-frame clones and omits some. The sample has some 68,000 clones, around 87% seen once. Here the sequenced sample was CD4+ or CD8+ T cells sorted from blood, taken in a trial of the OX40 agonist ivuxolimab. The receptors were gathered from an adult with an advanced solid tumor such as melanoma, head and neck, liver or kidney cancer. Both conserved end residues are part of each CDR3. The order of the fields is CDR3 length, clone size, D gene, J gene, V gene, CDR3 DNA, CDR3 protein. The D gene is left open where the match is weak. The listing skips clone size in some rows; elsewhere it reads once, few, many or a size class.

>16|.|TRBD2|TRBJ2-1|TRBV7-9
TGTGCCAGCAGCTTATTTGGCGGGAGGGCCTTTAATGAGCAGTTCTTC
CASSLFGGRAFNEQFF
>14|.|.|TRBJ1-5|TRBV6-4
TGTGCCAGCACAATGGGCAGGGGAGGTCAGCCCCAGCATTTT
CASTMGRGGQPQHF
>15|.|.|TRBJ2-3|TRBV15
TGTGCCACCAGCGGGATACGGGGTAGCACAGATACGCAGTATTTT
CATSGIRGSTDTQYF
>14|.|TRBD2|TRBJ2-3|TRBV2
TGTGCCAGCAGACGGACTAGCGGCACAGATACGCAGTATTTT
CASRRTSGTDTQYF
>15|once|TRBD1|TRBJ2-5|TRBV7-9
TGTGCCAGCAGCTTAGGGGGACAGGGCGGAGAGACCCAGTACTTC
CASSLGGQGGETQYF
>14|.|.|TRBJ2-2|TRBV7-3
TGTGCCAGCAGCTCCCCACTGGACACCGGGGAGCTGTTTTTT
CASSSPLDTGELFF
>16|.|TRBD2|TRBJ2-2|TRBV7-2
TGTGCCAGCAGCCCCTTAGCGGGGGGGAACACCGGGGAGCTGTTTTTT
CASSPLAGGNTGELFF
>16|.|TRBD2|TRBJ2-3|TRBV9
TGTGCCAGCAGCGCCGGACTAGCGGGCGGCACAGATACGCAGTATTTT
CASSAGLAGGTDTQYF
>17|.|.|TRBJ2-3|TRBV7-6
TGTGCCAGCAGCTTAGGGGTAAGGGGGAGCAACACAGATACGCAGTATTTT
CASSLGVRGSNTDTQYF
>16|.|TRBD2|TRBJ2-1|TRBV9
TGTGCCAGCAGCCCCGGGGCGGGAGCCTATAACAATGAGCAGTTCTTC
CASSPGAGAYNNEQFF
>15|.|.|TRBJ1-2|TRBV9
TGTGCCAGCAGCGTAGGTCAAGGCTTTAACTATGGCTACACCTTC
CASSVGQGFNYGYTF
>13|.|.|TRBJ2-1|TRBV7-2
TGTGCCAGCAGCGACCGGGGATACAATGAGCAGTTCTTC
CASSDRGYNEQFF
>15|.|TRBD2|TRBJ2-3|TRBV5-1
TGCGCCAGCAGGAGACTAGCGGGGAGCACAGATACGCAGTATTTT
CASRRLAGSTDTQYF
>14|.|.|TRBJ2-7|TRBV9
TGTGCCAGCAGCACCCCGGTTGGGGGCCGCGAGCAGTACTTC
CASSTPVGGREQYF
>15|few|.|TRBJ2-3|TRBV7-3
TGTGCCAGCAGCGGGGAGGGGGTTAGCACAGATACGCAGTATTTT
CASSGEGVSTDTQYF
>15|.|TRBD1|TRBJ2-7|TRBV4-2
TGTGCCAGCAGCCAAGCTGTGGGACAGCACTACGAGCAGTACTTC
CASSQAVGQHYEQYF
>17|once|TRBD2|TRBJ2-3|TRBV11-2
TGTGCCAGCAGCTTAGGTTGGGCGGGGGGGCGCACAGATACGCAGTATTTT
CASSLGWAGGRTDTQYF
>16|.|.|TRBJ1-6|TRBV13
TGTGCCAGCAGCACGACCGGGACCGCACGAAATTCACCCCTCCACTTT
CASSTTGTARNSPLHF
>15|.|TRBD2|TRBJ2-5|TRBV4-2
TGTGCCAGCAGCCCCCGGACTAGCGGGGAAGAGACCCAGTACTTC
CASSPRTSGEETQYF
>14|.|TRBD1|TRBJ1-1|TRBV30
TGTGCCTGTTATGACAGGGGCTGGAACACTGAAGCTTTCTTT
CACYDRGWNTEAFF
>13|.|.|TRBJ1-3|TRBV6-5
TGTGCCAGCAGTAATCCCCCTCGAAACACCATATATTTT
CASSNPPRNTIYF
>16|.|TRBD2|TRBJ2-1|TRBV19
TGTGCCAGTAGTACCCGGGGTAGCGGGGGGCACAATGAGCAGTTCTTC
CASSTRGSGGHNEQFF
>14|.|.|TRBJ2-1|TRBV7-2
TGTGCCAGCAGCTTAGATGCAGGGGTCAATGAGCAGTTCTTC
CASSLDAGVNEQFF
>14|once|.|TRBJ2-7|TRBV7-8
TGTGCCAGCAGTCTAGCCCCGGCCAACTACGAGCAGTACTTC
CASSLAPANYEQYF